This T cell receptor (beta chain) originates from a study of T cell repertoires in cytomegalovirus infection. About the study: In the study, CMV epitopes included recently identified HLA-C-restricted and well-studied HLA-B-restricted ones. CMV infection plus the matching HLA type was flagged by public TCR beta signatures.

This clonotype showed up many times. Its cognate antigen is unknown. Germline V gene data show CDR1 as LGHNA and CDR2 as YNFKEQ. The CDR3 length is 16 residues. Between the trimmed V and J ends, which lost 2 bases and 4 bases, there was a span of 14 bases. Study outcomes and limitations: The cumulative frequency of public TCR beta families identified carriers of CMV plus the relevant HLA. Dominant in the ex vivo response were TCR beta clonotypes restricted by HLA-C and specific for CMV.

TCRdb independently ran MiXCR on the reads; one entry per CDR3 protein. Altogether 700,000 to 900,000 distinct CDR3 sequences are present, just under 30% being singletons, with the ten largest covering over 10%. The chain carries TRBV4-2 and TRBJ2-2; D is possibly TRBD1 (6 bases). The sample consisted of cultured CD8+ T cells from PBMCs, taken from culture after CMV antigen stimulation. This clonotype originated in a human donor in good health (CMV status not recorded). Some clones in this sample may be carry-over from other donors' samples. The CDR3 protein is CASSQNSGQFTGELFF. In nucleotides, the CDR3 is TGTGCCAGCAGCCAAAATTCAGGACAGTTCACCGGGGAGCTGTTTTTT.